Below, 3 T cell receptor beta chains from the same sample are listed, as sequenced in a study of cytomegalovirus exposure and HLA in healthy donors. 13 Jbeta primers and 60 Vbeta primers were used for the PCR. Only in-frame clones appear in the TCRdb table, and some are missing; sequencing was by immunoSEQ multiplex PCR. This sample's table has 100,000 to 150,000 clones. The sample consisted of PBMCs. The receptors derive from a man between 18 and 29 years old in good health and CMV-seronegative.

The chain employs TRBV5-1 and TRBJ2-7; TRBD2 might be the D (6 bases). Germline CDR1 SGHRS, CDR2 YFSETQ. V shed 5 bases and J shed 2 bases, with 14 bases lying between them. The CDR3 totals 14 residues. The CDR3 DNA sequence: TGCGCCAGCAGTCAGGCTAGCGTGGCCTACGAGCAGTACTTC. It encodes CASSQASVAYEQYF.

This rearrangement joins TRBV25-1 to TRBJ1-2; no definite D call. CDR1 and CDR2 (germline): MGHDK, SYGVNS. Trimming shortened V by 4 bases and J by 8 bases, and 14 bases separated the two germline ends. CDR3 length: 13 amino acids. The CDR3 bases are TGTGCCAGCAGTGGCGGACTCTTCGGCGGCTACACCTTC. Translation gives CASSGGLFGGYTF.

The chain carries TRBV11-2 and TRBJ1-1, with D tentatively TRBD1 (5 bases). Germline CDR1 SGHAT, CDR2 FQNNGV. This CDR3 comprises 13 residues. The V gene lost 5 bases and the J gene lost 2 bases, with 9 bases spanning the gap. The CDR3 spells CASSPGVNTEAFF. CDR3 sequence (DNA): TGTGCCAGCAGCCCGGGGGTTAACACTGAAGCTTTCTTT.